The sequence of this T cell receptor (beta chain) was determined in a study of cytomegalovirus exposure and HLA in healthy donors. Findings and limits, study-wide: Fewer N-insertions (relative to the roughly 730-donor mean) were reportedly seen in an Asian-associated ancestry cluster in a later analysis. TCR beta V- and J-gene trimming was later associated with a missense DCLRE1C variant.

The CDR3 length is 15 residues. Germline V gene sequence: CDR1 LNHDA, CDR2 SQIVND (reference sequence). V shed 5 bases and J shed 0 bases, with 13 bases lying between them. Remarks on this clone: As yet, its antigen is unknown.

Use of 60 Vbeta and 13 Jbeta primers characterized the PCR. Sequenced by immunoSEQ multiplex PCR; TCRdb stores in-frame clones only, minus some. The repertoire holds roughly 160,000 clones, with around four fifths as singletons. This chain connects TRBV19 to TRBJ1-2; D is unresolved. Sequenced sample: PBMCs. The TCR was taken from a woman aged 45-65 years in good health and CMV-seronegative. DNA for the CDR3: TGTGCCAGTAGTCAACCGGGTTATACTAACTATGGCTACACCTTC. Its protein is CASSQPGYTNYGYTF. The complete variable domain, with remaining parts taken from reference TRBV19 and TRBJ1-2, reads DGGITQSPKYLFRKEGQNVTLSCEQNLNHDAMYWYRQDPGQGLRLIYYSQIVNDFQKGDIAEGYSVSREKKESFPLTVTSAQKNPTAFYLCASSQPGYTNYGYTFGSGTRLTVV.